Each of the 30 T cell receptor beta chains below was sequenced from the same sample in a study of patients and donors after allogeneic stem cell transplantation. TCRdb re-called the RT-PCR reads through MiXCR, storing one row per CDR3 protein. This sample has roughly 1,600 distinct CDR3 sequences, with around 6.7% found just once. The sample taken for sequencing was blood, either unsorted or a sorted T cell fraction (not recorded which). The receptors shown here come from a human donor who was either an allogeneic HSCT recipient or a stem cell or donor lymphocyte infusion donor (not recorded which). It is not recorded whose cells these are; they may come from a transplant donor.

This clonotype counts as medium-sized. The rearrangement joins TRBV11-3 to TRBJ2-3; tentative D call: TRBD2 (6 bases). The CDR3 has 14 residues. Germline CDR1 reads SGHNT; CDR2 reads YENEEA. The germline V and J ends were trimmed by 2 bases and 5 bases, with 11 bases remaining between them. CDR3 nucleotides: TGTGCCAGCAGCTTACGGGGAGGTCAAGATACGCAGTATTTT. It specifies CASSLRGGQDTQYF. The variable domain in full, completed from reference TRBV11-3 and TRBJ2-3, reads EAGVVQSPRYKIIEKKQPVAFWCNPISGHNTLYWYLQNLGQGPELLIRYENEEAVDDSQLPKDRFSAERLKGVDSTLKIQPAELGDSAVYLCASSLRGGQDTQYFGPGTRLTVL.

This clonotype was seen only a few times. For the CDR3, the DNA is TGTGCCAGCAGCCGAAGCGTTCGCACTGAAGCTTTCTTT. It translates to CASSRSVRTEAFF. V is TRBV7-2 and J is TRBJ1-1; D gene uncertain. Germline assignment: CDR1 SGHTA and CDR2 FQGNSA. Trimming stripped 5 bases from V and 4 bases from J, with 11 bases between. The CDR3 runs 13 residues.

This clonotype was detected once. A junction boundary mismatches the germline segment, possibly from a read error. The chain is built from TRBV5-1 and TRBJ2-7; no firm D call. There are 14 residues in the CDR3. Germline V lookup: CDR1 SGHRS, CDR2 YFSETQ. CDR3 sequence: CASSPEMASFEQYF. DNA of the CDR3: TGCGCCAGCAGCCCCGAGATGGCTTCCTTCGAGCAGTACTTC.

The chain combines TRBV5-1 with TRBJ1-2, with D perhaps TRBD1 (5 bases). V was pared by 1 base and J by 6 bases, with 13 bases between. This CDR3 has 14 amino acids. Germline loops: CDR1 SGHRS, CDR2 YFSETQ. CDR3 DNA sequence: TGCGCCAGCAGCTTGCAGGGAGGGCTCGATGGCTACACCTTC. Translating it yields CASSLQGGLDGYTF.

This clonotype occurred a few times. This sequence joins TRBV6-1 and TRBJ2-7; the D gene is possibly TRBD1 (5 bases). CDR3 length: 14 residues. V lost 3 bases to trimming and J lost 2 bases, with 11 bases between them. CDR1 is MNHNS, CDR2 SASEGT, per germline. The CDR3 sequence is CASSDWTTAYEQYF. The CDR3 region has the DNA TGTGCCAGCAGTGATTGGACAACTGCCTACGAGCAGTACTTC.

By share, this clonotype counts as medium-sized. V and J are TRBV20-1 and TRBJ2-5; the D is unclear. The CDR3 has 15 residues. Germline loops: CDR1 DFQATT, CDR2 SNEGSKA (reference sequence). V was pared by 5 bases and J by 5 bases, with 21 bases between. CDR3 in DNA: TGCAGTGCTTCCCTCCGGGTTGGGTCGGGTGAGACCCAGTACTTC. It translates to CSASLRVGSGETQYF.

This clonotype turned up a few times. The chain recombines TRBV5-1 with TRBJ2-3; a weak D match, TRBD1 (6 bases). V was cut by 0 bases and J by 6 bases, with 8 bases left in between. This CDR3 is 13 amino acids long. CDR1 and CDR2 from the germline V gene are SGHRS and YFSETQ. CDR3 sequence reads: CASSLDQGDTQYF. The CDR3 DNA follows: TGCGCCAGCAGCTTGGATCAGGGGGATACGCAGTATTTT.

By sample fraction, this clonotype is medium-sized. The gene calls are TRBV29-1 and TRBJ2-3, with a tentative D call TRBD2 (6 bases). Trimming shortened V by 7 bases and J by 1 base, and 9 bases separated the two germline ends. CDR1 is SQVTM, CDR2 ANQGSEA, per germline. The CDR3 extends over 12 amino acids. CDR3: CSAGTRTDTQYF. The CDR3, as DNA: TGCAGCGCCGGGACTCGCACAGATACGCAGTATTTT.

CDR3 sequence reads: CASSRDRGSETQYF. The CDR3 DNA reads TGTGCCAGCAGCCGGGACAGGGGATCAGAGACCCAGTACTTC. The chain combines TRBV12-3 or TRBV12-4 with TRBJ2-5; 10 positions agree with TRBD1. This CDR3 spans 14 amino acids. With V trimmed by 6 bases and J by 4 bases, 5 bases remained unmatched.

The table lists this clonotype with a few counts. The chain carries TRBV12-3 or TRBV12-4 and TRBJ1-1; 9 nucleotides match TRBD1. V shed 6 bases, J shed 1 base, and the junction held 3 bases outside the gene matches. This CDR3 is 14 amino acids long. The CDR3 nucleotides are TGTGCCAGCAGGGGACAGGGCCGGAACACTGAAGCTTTCTTT. It specifies CASRGQGRNTEAFF.

This clonotype appeared a few times. V is TRBV7-3 and J is TRBJ2-2; 13 bases fit TRBD2. The length of the CDR3 is 15 residues. Germline-derived CDR1 and CDR2 are SGHTA and FQGTGA. The V and J ends lost 5 bases and 4 bases, in that order; junction bases with no gene match: 1. The CDR3: CASSRTSGSTGELFF. CDR3 DNA sequence: TGTGCCAGCAGCCGGACTAGCGGGAGCACCGGGGAGCTGTTTTTT.

In its sample, this clonotype ranks as large (0.1 to 1%). This chain uses TRBV7-3 with TRBJ2-3; no reliable D call. The CDR3 contains 15 residues. Germline CDR1 is SGHTA and CDR2 is FQGTGA. Trimming removed 1 base from V and 0 bases from J, with 8 bases in between. The CDR3 protein is CASSLMGRSTDTQYF. The CDR3 DNA is TGTGCCAGCAGCTTAATGGGCCGTAGCACAGATACGCAGTATTTT.

By sample share, this clonotype is large. The chain has TRBV11-2 and TRBJ1-6; no clear D gene. Trimming removed 5 bases from V and 7 bases from J, with 9 bases in between. The CDR3 sequence is 13 residues long. Per the germline V gene, CDR1 is SGHAT and CDR2 is FQNNGV. In DNA form, the CDR3 reads TGTGCCAGCAGCCAGACACCAAATTCACCCCTCCACTTT. Its protein is CASSQTPNSPLHF.

This rearrangement joins TRBV5-1 to TRBJ1-1, with TRBD1 as a possible D gene (5 bases). The CDR3 runs 15 residues. The germline gives CDR1 SGHRS, CDR2 YFSETQ. Trimming took off 0 bases at V and 0 bases at J, with 9 bases between the two ends. The CDR3, as DNA: TGCGCCAGCAGCTTGGCTCCAGGGATGAACACTGAAGCTTTCTTT. Its protein is CASSLAPGMNTEAFF.

This clonotype was found a few times. This chain links TRBV10-3 with TRBJ2-1, with 7 bases matching TRBD2. CDR1 is ENHRY, CDR2 SYGVKD, per germline. The CDR3 consists of 15 residues. V lost 6 bases to trimming and J lost 2 bases; unmatched junction nucleotides: 7. The CDR3 nucleotides read TGTGCCATCAGGACTGCTAGCGGACCCTACAATGAGCAGTTCTTC. Residues: CAIRTASGPYNEQFF.

This chain uses TRBV7-6 with TRBJ1-2; TRBD1 aligns across 8 bases. CDR1 is SGHVS, CDR2 FNYEAQ, per germline. The trim removed 5 bases at V and 5 bases at J, leaving 10 bases unmatched. CDR3 length: 15 amino acids. The CDR3: CASSPEGTGFYGYTF. DNA for the CDR3: TGTGCCAGCAGCCCAGAGGGGACAGGATTTTATGGCTACACCTTC.

The chain recombines TRBV18 with TRBJ1-3; D uncertain. The V and J ends lost 0 bases and 0 bases respectively, with 12 bases between them. The CDR3 is 17 residues long. Germline V gene sequence: CDR1 KGHSH, CDR2 LQKENI. CDR3 loop: CASSPPSLRNSGNTIYF. CDR3 DNA sequence: TGTGCCAGCTCACCACCGAGCCTAAGGAACTCTGGAAACACCATATATTTT. The complete variable domain, with remaining parts taken from reference TRBV18 and TRBJ1-3, reads NAGVMQNPRHLVRRRGQEARLRCSPMKGHSHVYWYRQLPEEGLKFMVYLQKENIIDESGMPKERFSAEFPKEGPSILRIQQVVRGDSAAYFCASSPPSLRNSGNTIYFGEGSWLTVV.

Judged by abundance, this clonotype is large (0.1 to 1%). The V and J genes are TRBV30 and TRBJ1-2, with 10 bases fitting TRBD1. V lost 4 bases, J lost 3 bases, and 14 bases stayed unmatched. CDR1 and CDR2 from the germline V gene are GTSNPN and SVGIG (reference sequence). The CDR3 contains 17 residues. The CDR3 region is CAWTGGTGVDVYYGYTF. CDR3 DNA sequence: TGTGCCTGGACAGGAGGGACAGGGGTGGATGTTTACTATGGCTACACCTTC. Using reference TRBV30 and TRBJ1-2 for the parts outside the CDR3, the full variable domain is SQTIHQWPATLVQPVGSPLSLECTVEGTSNPNLYWYRQAAGRGLQLLFYSVGIGQISSEVPQNLSASRPQDRQFILSSKKLLLSDSGFYLCAWTGGTGVDVYYGYTFGSGTRLTVV.

This clonotype was seen a handful of times. The chain couples TRBV11-2 to TRBJ2-1, with D possibly TRBD1 on 6 matching bases. The germline CDR1 and CDR2 sequences are SGHAT and FQNNGV. Trimming took 4 bases from V and 9 from J, leaving 13 bases between them. This CDR3 contains 13 residues. Here the CDR3 reads CASSWLGGAEQFF. The CDR3 DNA sequence: TGTGCCAGCAGCTGGTTAGGGGGAGCTGAGCAGTTCTTC.

This chain connects TRBV11-2 to TRBJ2-5; D uncertain. In germline, CDR1 is SGHAT, CDR2 FQNNGV. The germline V and J ends were trimmed by 3 bases and 5 bases, with 4 bases remaining between them. The CDR3 covers 11 residues. In DNA form, the CDR3 reads TGTGCCAGCAGCTTCGAGGAGACCCAGTACTTC. It specifies CASSFEETQYF.

This clonotype is classed as large. The chain carries TRBV7-3 and TRBJ2-1; D is uncertain. The CDR3 covers 15 residues. Germline lookup yields CDR1 SGHTA and CDR2 FQGTGA. Trimming took off 0 bases at V and 8 bases at J, with 14 bases between the two ends. In DNA, the CDR3 is TGTGCCAGCAGCTTAACGCGTGGCCCGAGCGATGAGCAGTTCTTC. Protein: CASSLTRGPSDEQFF.

The chain carries TRBV20-1 and TRBJ2-7; 8 bases line up with TRBD1. CDR1 DFQATT and CDR2 SNEGSKA come from the germline V gene (reference sequence). The CDR3 loop spans 14 amino acids. V shed 1 base, J shed 3 bases, and the junction held 5 bases outside the gene matches. CDR3 region: CSARAGGSHYEQYF. The CDR3 DNA follows: TGCAGTGCTAGAGCAGGGGGCTCCCACTACGAGCAGTACTTC.

This clonotype is labeled medium-sized (0.01 to 0.1%). The chain joins TRBV5-1 to TRBJ2-1; D gene ambiguous. The V and J ends lost 0 bases and 7 bases respectively, with 8 bases between them. Looked up from germline, CDR1 is SGHRS and CDR2 is YFSETQ. The CDR3 runs to 13 residues. The chain's CDR3 is CASSLAGQNEQFF. In DNA form, the CDR3 reads TGCGCCAGCAGCTTGGCGGGCCAGAATGAGCAGTTCTTC.

The chain links TRBV20-1 to TRBJ2-1, with D perhaps TRBD2 (5 bases). Trimming removed 3 bases at V and 0 bases at J, with 9 bases between. The CDR3 consists of 14 residues. Germline V gives CDR1 DFQATT, CDR2 SNEGSKA (reference sequence). In DNA, the CDR3 is TGCAGTGCTAGCGGGGATAGCTCCTACAATGAGCAGTTCTTC. The encoded protein is CSASGDSSYNEQFF.

Within the sample, this clonotype is large. V usage is TRBV12-3 or TRBV12-4 and J usage is TRBJ2-2; the D is unclear. Trimming removed 4 bases at V and 7 bases at J, with 7 bases between. This CDR3 contains 12 residues. The CDR3 DNA reads TGTGCCAGCAGTTCAGCTAGCGGGGAGCTGTTTTTT. Residues: CASSSASGELFF.

This chain joins TRBV12-3 or TRBV12-4 and TRBJ2-5, with D maybe TRBD2 (7 bases). The CDR3 is made up of 14 amino acids. Trimming took off 8 bases at V and 5 bases at J, with 18 bases between the two ends. The CDR3 here is CASGQGGGPETQYF. The CDR3 DNA sequence: TGTGCCAGCGGGCAAGGGGGGGGCCCTGAGACCCAGTACTTC.

This clonotype qualifies as medium-sized. J is TRBJ2-5 and V is TRBV5-1; possibly TRBD1 or TRBD2 for D (5 bases each). With 0 bases removed from V and 1 base from J, the gap between germline ends came to 10 bases. The CDR3 has 15 residues. Germline CDR1 is SGHRS and CDR2 is YFSETQ. In DNA, the CDR3 is TGCGCCAGCAGCTTGGCGGGGCCCTCCCAAGAGACCCAGTACTTC. It is translated as CASSLAGPSQETQYF.

This clonotype is labeled as large (0.1 to 1%). V is TRBV24-1 and J is TRBJ2-1; 13 bases line up with TRBD2. The CDR3 consists of 16 residues. V trimming: 3 bases; J trimming: 4 bases; junction bases outside the gene matches: 2. Germline lookup yields CDR1 KGHDR and CDR2 SFDVKD. CDR3 in amino acids: CATSDELAGGYNEQFF. The CDR3 region has the DNA TGTGCCACCAGTGATGAACTAGCGGGAGGGTACAATGAGCAGTTCTTC.

This clonotype qualifies as medium-sized. The chain couples TRBV9 to TRBJ2-1; TRBD2 agrees at 9 bases. V shed 4 bases and J 5 bases; nucleotides not matched to a gene: 7. The CDR3 totals 15 residues. Germline CDR1 reads SGDLS; CDR2 reads YYNGEE. This chain's CDR3 is CASSPRLAENNEQFF. The CDR3 DNA reads TGTGCCAGCAGCCCTCGACTAGCGGAAAACAATGAGCAGTTCTTC.

This clonotype is termed medium-sized. V usage is TRBV5-1 and J usage is TRBJ1-4; no definite D call. The CDR3 totals 15 residues. V was cut by 0 bases and J by 1 base, with 7 bases left in between. Germline V gives CDR1 SGHRS, CDR2 YFSETQ. CDR3 loop: CASSLAGGTNEKLFF. Here the CDR3 DNA reads TGCGCCAGCAGCTTGGCCGGTGGAACTAATGAAAAACTGTTTTTT.